The rows below give T cell receptor beta chains drawn from one sample of a study of CD8 T cells in Susac syndrome. TCRdb redid the calling of the immunoSEQ multiplex PCR reads with MiXCR, one entry per CDR3 protein. In the table there are some 210,000 distinct CDR3 sequences, around 93% of which are singletons. Input material: CD4+ T cells from PBMCs. Receptors were obtained from a human donor with Susac syndrome. CDR3s include the opening cysteine and the closing phenylalanine or tryptophan. D genes are given only for firm matches. Expanded clones are given a class, and other clones once, few, many or no size at all.

abundance,v_gene,j_gene,d_gene,CDR3nt,CDR3aa
-,TRBV4-1,TRBJ1-4,TRBD1,TGCGCCAGCAGCCAACAACCGGGACAGATTAATGAAAAACTGTTTTTT,CASSQQPGQINEKLFF
-,TRBV28,TRBJ1-2,-,TGTGCTGCCGGGAAGGGGCCGAACTATGGCTACACCTTC,CAAGKGPNYGYTF
-,TRBV27,TRBJ2-7,-,TGTGCCAGCAGTTTATCTGGATTGACAGGCAGCTTCAACAGCCGCTCCTACGAGCAGTACTTC,CASSLSGLTGSFNSRSYEQYF
-,TRBV10-3,TRBJ2-3,TRBD2,TGTGCCATCAGTCGGACTAGCGGGGGGCCTGGGGATACGCAGTATTTT,CAISRTSGGPGDTQYF
-,TRBV20-1,TRBJ2-1,-,TGCAGTGCTAGACAGCGGGCCGGCTCCTACAATGAGCAGTTCTTC,CSARQRAGSYNEQFF
-,TRBV20-1,TRBJ2-3,-,TGCAGTGCTATCGTATCAGGCACAGATACGCAGTATTTT,CSAIVSGTDTQYF
-,TRBV7-2,TRBJ2-2,-,TGTGCCAGCAGCCAAGTTGCGCTAGCCCAGGGGATCGCCGGGGAGCTGTTTTTT,CASSQVALAQGIAGELFF
-,TRBV6-5,TRBJ2-5,-,TGTGCCAGCAGTTCCCGACACACCCAAGAGACCCAGTACTTC,CASSSRHTQETQYF
-,TRBV24-1,TRBJ2-1,-,TGTGCCACCAGTGACCAACAGGGGGAGGGCTACAATGAGCAGTTCTTC,CATSDQQGEGYNEQFF
-,TRBV29-1,TRBJ2-3,-,TGCAGCGTTCGACAAGGGGCCTCCGCAGATACGCAGTATTTT,CSVRQGASADTQYF
-,TRBV9,TRBJ1-2,-,TGTGCCAGCAGCGTAGAGGGCAGGGAAGATCGTGGCTACACCTTC,CASSVEGREDRGYTF
-,TRBV29-1,TRBJ1-4,-,TGCAGCGCCGGGGACCGATCAACTAATGAAAAACTGTTTTTT,CSAGDRSTNEKLFF
-,TRBV30,TRBJ2-7,-,TGTGCCTGGAGTAGACAACACGAGCAGTACTTC,CAWSRQHEQYF
few,TRBV7-2,TRBJ1-2,TRBD1,TGTGCCAGCAGCTTGGGGACAGGGCGTGGCTATGGCTACACCTTC,CASSLGTGRGYGYTF
-,TRBV19,TRBJ2-5,-,TGTGCCAGTAGTTCGGGAAATCAAGAGACCCAGTACTTC,CASSSGNQETQYF
-,TRBV6-1,TRBJ1-2,-,TGTGCCAGCCACAGAGGGTCTTACTATGGCTACACCTTC,CASHRGSYYGYTF
-,TRBV4-3,TRBJ1-6,-,TGCGCCAGCAGCCACAGGGGCGCCTATAATTCACCCCTCCACTTT,CASSHRGAYNSPLHF
few,TRBV4-3,TRBJ2-3,-,TGCGCCAGCAGCCAAGGCGGTTCTAGCACAGATACGCAGTATTTT,CASSQGGSSTDTQYF
-,TRBV20-1,TRBJ1-2,-,TGCAGTGCTAGAGGGGTCTATGGCTACACCTTC,CSARGVYGYTF
-,TRBV3-1,TRBJ2-5,-,TGTGCCAGCAGCCGTGGGAGAGCGAGGACCCAGTACTTC,CASSRGRARTQYF
-,TRBV7-8,TRBJ1-5,-,TGTGCCAGCAGCTTGCAGGAGGGTTGGGGGGTAACGCAGGGTAATCAGCCCCAGCATTTT,CASSLQEGWGVTQGNQPQHF
-,TRBV24-1,TRBJ2-3,TRBD1,TGTGCCACCAGTGCCACAGGGGGCGAGGCAGATACGCAGTATTTT,CATSATGGEADTQYF
-,TRBV30,TRBJ2-5,-,TGTGCCTGGGGGGCCGGGGTAGAGACCCAGTACTTC,CAWGAGVETQYF
-,TRBV24-1,TRBJ1-3,-,TGTGCCACCAGTGATTTGATACAGGCTTCCTCTGGAAACACCATATATTTT,CATSDLIQASSGNTIYF
-,TRBV5-1,TRBJ2-1,TRBD2,TGCGCCAGCAGCTTGGGGACTAGCGGGGTATACAATGAGCAGTTCTTC,CASSLGTSGVYNEQFF
-,TRBV19,TRBJ2-1,-,TGTGCCAGTAGTATAAATTCTCGCAATGAGCAGTTCTTC,CASSINSRNEQFF
-,TRBV29-1,TRBJ2-2,-,TGCAGCGTTCTCGGGTCTGCGAACACCGGGGAGCTGTTTTTT,CSVLGSANTGELFF
-,TRBV28,TRBJ1-5,-,TGTGCCAGCAGTTTAAGCGGGGTTCAGCCCCAGCATTTT,CASSLSGVQPQHF
-,TRBV6-2/TRBV6-3,TRBJ1-5,-,TGTGCCAGCAGCCCCGGGAGTATTCAGCCCCAGCATTTT,CASSPGSIQPQHF
-,TRBV18,TRBJ2-7,-,TGTGCCAGCTCACCAGCACTAGGTGAGAACTACGAGCAGTACTTC,CASSPALGENYEQYF
-,TRBV3-1,TRBJ2-7,TRBD2,TGTGCCAGCAGCCGACCCAGTTGGACTAGCGGGACCTACGAGCAGTACTTC,CASSRPSWTSGTYEQYF
-,TRBV6-5,TRBJ1-5,-,TGTGCCAGCTGTCCGTCCGGGGGTACCGATCAGCCCCAGCATTTT,CASCPSGGTDQPQHF
-,TRBV7-2,TRBJ1-1,-,TGTGCCAGCAGCTTATCCGGCTCGGCCACTGAAGCTTTCTTT,CASSLSGSATEAFF
-,TRBV7-2,TRBJ1-1,-,TGTGCCAGCAGCTACGATTACACTGAAGCTTTCTTT,CASSYDYTEAFF
-,TRBV5-4,TRBJ2-5,-,TGTGCCAGCAGCTCAATCCAGGGGACCCAGTACTTC,CASSSIQGTQYF
-,TRBV9,TRBJ1-3,-,TGTGCCAGCAGCGGCGACCAAGCAGGGTTAGGAAACACCATATATTTT,CASSGDQAGLGNTIYF
once,TRBV19,TRBJ1-6,-,TGTGCCGGCCGGGGAGCCTATAATTCACCCCTCCACTTT,CAGRGAYNSPLHF
-,TRBV18,TRBJ2-4,TRBD2,TGTGCCAGCTCACCACGCGGGAGGGTTGTGGAAAACATTCAGTACTTC,CASSPRGRVVENIQYF
-,TRBV4-2,TRBJ2-1,-,TGTGCCAGCAGCCAACGCCAGAGGTACAATGAGCAGTTCTTC,CASSQRQRYNEQFF
-,TRBV20-1,TRBJ2-7,TRBD1,TGCAGTGCAACTGACAGGGACTACGAGCAGTACTTC,CSATDRDYEQYF
-,TRBV6-5,TRBJ2-1,-,TGTGCCAGCAGTTTAAAGACGGGGAGGGGGGAGTACAATGAGCAGTTCTTC,CASSLKTGRGEYNEQFF
once,TRBV19,TRBJ1-6,-,TGTGCCAGTAGTATAGGAGAGGATACGGCTTCACCCCTCCACTTT,CASSIGEDTASPLHF
-,TRBV30,TRBJ2-5,-,TGTGCCTGGAGTGTACAACCCTCGATGTGGGTGGGGCAAGAGACCCAGTACTTC,CAWSVQPSMWVGQETQYF
-,TRBV5-1,TRBJ2-1,-,TGCGCCAGCAGCTTCCGAGGCCGGGGCAATGAGCAGTTCTTC,CASSFRGRGNEQFF
-,TRBV28,TRBJ2-4,TRBD2,TGTGCCAGCAGTCCCAACGGGGGGAAAGGAGCCAAAAACATTCAGTACTTC,CASSPNGGKGAKNIQYF
-,TRBV4-3,TRBJ1-6,-,TGCGCCAGCAGCCCCCCCGGAGGTTCACCCCTCCACTTT,CASSPPGGSPLHF
-,TRBV6-2/TRBV6-3,TRBJ1-1,-,TGTGCCAGCAGTTACTACAGGGACACTGAAGCTTTCTTT,CASSYYRDTEAFF
-,TRBV7-9,TRBJ2-5,-,TGTGCCAGCAGCCCGGAGATGGAGACCCAGTACTTC,CASSPEMETQYF
-,TRBV11-2,TRBJ1-2,-,TGTGCCAGCAGCCCCTTAGCGCGTGGCTACACCTTC,CASSPLARGYTF
-,TRBV3-1,TRBJ2-1,-,TGTGCCAGCAGCCAAGATCGGAATGAGCAGTTCTTC,CASSQDRNEQFF
-,TRBV4-1,TRBJ1-4,-,TGCGCCAGCAGCCAAGATCAGTTGGGGCCAACTCTTCCTAATGAAAAACTGTTTTTT,CASSQDQLGPTLPNEKLFF
few,TRBV30,TRBJ1-1,TRBD1,TGTGCCTGGAGTGGGGACAGGGGCACTGAAGCTTTCTTT,CAWSGDRGTEAFF
-,TRBV6-5,TRBJ2-7,-,TGTGCCAGCAGGAAGCGGACGGGAGAGCAGTACTTC,CASRKRTGEQYF
-,TRBV20-1,TRBJ1-2,TRBD1,TGCAGTGCTAGTGGTCTTTGGACAGGGCGACGTGGCTACACCTTC,CSASGLWTGRRGYTF